This T cell receptor (beta chain) was sequenced during a study of graft-versus-host responses after intestinal transplantation. Study context: Anti-thymocyte globulin was used for induction in all recipients, who then took tacrolimus and steroids for approximately 3 years.

Study-wide points: The recipient marrow held GvH clones, and some of them showed up first in ileum or blood. Graft-donor T cell macrochimerism coincided with high graft-versus-host to host-versus-graft clonal ratios in allografts.

In regard to this clone: Its antigen is unknown.

Trimming left V 0 bases short and J 11 bases short, with 24 bases between. Germline-derived CDR1 and CDR2 are SGHKS and YYEKEE (reference sequence). The CDR3 length is 17 residues. Data came from immunoSEQ multiplex PCR; TCRdb stores just in-frame clones and leaves some out. The table includes around 100,000 clones, 93% detected once. The sequencing used unstimulated CD8+ T cells sorted from spleen or lymph node cells, collected before intestinal transplant. The TCR comes from a human donor who received an intestinal transplant. This sequence joins TRBV5-5 and TRBJ1-5; D gene uncertain. The CDR3: CASSLASGLTERGSQHF. For the CDR3, the DNA is TGTGCCAGCAGCTTGGCCTCGGGGTTGACTGAGCGCGGGTCCCAGCATTTT.